Sequencing of this T cell receptor (beta chain) was carried out in a study of radiation and T cells in renal cell carcinoma (dated by TCRdb to 2018 to 2020). Notes on the research overall: Samples were obtained from a clinical trial, in which 15 Gy stereotactic body radiation therapy was delivered to primary renal cell carcinomas and nephrectomy was performed 4 weeks later. TCR beta sequencing covered 50 or so samples in total, comprising some 26 tumors and some 27 peripheral blood samples. In the 40 to 55 samples combined, some 4,000,000 unique CDR3 nucleotide sequences were found, encoding some 2,500,000 unique CDR3 amino acid sequences.

Broader findings and caveats from the paper: In blood, the top tumor clonotypes increased between baseline and 2 weeks post-radiation and then shrank by 4 weeks, which suggests that tumor-resident clones expanded only transiently. Changes in the blood repertoire were not tracked past 4 weeks after treatment. The single-armed trial design could not address effects of radiation dose or scheduling on the TCR repertoire. Because no pretreatment tumor biopsies were available, whether clonotypes were present in the tumor at baseline could not be determined.

TCR beta libraries were generated from genomic DNA with the immunoSEQ kit, following the manufacturer's recommendations. To prepare libraries, a first multiplex PCR with proprietary primers was run, followed by a second PCR that added unique barcodes, and a bead cleanup was done after each round. Each sample batch included a kit-provided positive control reaction and a negative control reaction. The final libraries were assessed on an Agilent 4200 TapeStation D1000 ScreenTape, pooled by volume, and quantified by qPCR. Sequencing was performed on an Illumina NextSeq500 with a MidOutput 150-cycle cartridge, and 156 Read1 and 15 Index1 cycles were run with kit custom primers. The pooled library was loaded at around 1.1 pM with an approximately 18% PhiX control spike-in. The original pipeline was this. Vendor-processed data were analyzed in R, with a clonotype defined as all T cells sharing the same CDR3 nucleotide sequence. For clone abundance analyses, frequencies were normalized to the 10,000 most abundant clones per sample. Public T cell clones, which averaged fewer than five per sample, were excluded before analysis. An abundance difference of at least 32-fold between compartments was the criterion for calling clonotypes tumor-enriched or baseline blood-enriched. A beta-binomial differential abundance model was used to identify clonotypes that were expanded or contracted between blood time points. Similarity between tumor and blood repertoires was quantified using the Baroni-Urbani and Buser coefficient, and groups were compared with two-tailed Wilcoxon tests in R. Here the immuneACCESS table is served through TCRdb, limited to in-frame sequences with V and J called. Missing clones are a known gap in these copies; in checked studies unresolved V genes cover under half, and the rest lacks a known reason. V, J and clone size were drawn from that table, and D and trimming were deduced from the DNA. Counted in this sample were approximately 94,000 clones; 82% of them appeared once. Almost 6.5% of the sample is in the top ten clones.

V is clipped by 2 bases and J by 0 bases, and the sequence between their germline boundaries is 8 bases long. The CDR3 measures 14 amino acids from cysteine to phenylalanine. Just the 42-base CDR3 DNA is kept, in frame starting at base 1. The germline V gene yields SGDLS for CDR1 and YYNGEE for CDR2. The sample's time point label is to be understood as: baseline pretreatment blood. The sample's treatment or condition label, decoded: 15 Gy SBRT to primary tumor, nephrectomy 4 weeks later. To track tumor-enriched clonotypes, serial peripheral blood was sampled from radiation-treated patients at baseline and at 2 weeks and 4 weeks after SBRT. All patients had renal cell carcinoma with clear cell pathology. The QIAamp DNA Blood Mini Kit (Qiagen) was used to prepare genomic DNA for TCR sequencing. Only samples passing all quality control checks were included in the analyses. As to this clone: Its antigen remains unidentified. Base qualities are not at hand, and no much larger clone is one base apart.

The material was blood, obtained from a patient whose treatment included radiotherapy and nephrectomy. The sequence was obtained from a man aged 60-69 years with renal cell carcinoma. The receptor chain draws on TRBV9 and TRBJ2-5, and TRBD1 may be the D gene, going by 6 matching bases. The CDR3 loop reads CASSVRQDQETQYF. The base sequence is TGTGCCAGCAGCGTTCGACAGGACCAAGAGACCCAGTACTTC.